Presented here are 9 T cell receptor beta chains from one specimen sequenced in a study of blood T cell repertoires in COVID-19. Method: immunoSEQ multiplex PCR; TCRdb's copy keeps in-frame clones and lacks some. This sample has about 220,000 clones, with under 90% found just once. Sample: PBMCs or T cells enriched from blood (not recorded which). The receptors derive from a woman aged 40 to 50 who had been exposed to COVID-19.

This clone was counted once. The genes are TRBV12-3 or TRBV12-4 and TRBJ1-5; D is ambiguous. CDR3 length: 12 residues. V was clipped by 3 bases and J by 6 bases, with 6 bases between them. CDR3 region: CASSFRGQPQHF. CDR3 DNA: TGTGCCAGCAGTTTCCGGGGTCAGCCCCAGCATTTT.

This chain links TRBV27 with TRBJ1-6; 8 nucleotides line up with TRBD1. This CDR3 contains 15 residues. Trimming took 6 bases from V and 3 from J; bases not matched to a gene: 4. CDR1 and CDR2 from the germline V gene are MNHEY and SMNVEV (reference sequence). CDR3 sequence reads: CASSGGQVYNSPLHF. CDR3 in DNA: TGTGCCAGCAGCGGGGGACAGGTCTATAATTCACCCCTCCACTTT.

The J gene is TRBJ2-3, the V gene TRBV6-5; D possibly corresponds to TRBD2 (6 bases). CDR3 length equals 16 residues. V was pared by 4 bases and J by 4 bases, with 18 bases between. The germline V gene encodes CDR1 MNHEY and CDR2 SVGAGI. The CDR3 bases are TGTGCCAGCAGTTTGATCTTCGGGGGTGGGCCAGATACGCAGTATTTT. It codes for CASSLIFGGGPDTQYF.

J is TRBJ1-1 and V is TRBV19; a possible D gene is TRBD1 (5 bases). There are 16 residues in the CDR3. Per germline, CDR1 LNHDA and CDR2 SQIVND (reference sequence). Trimming removed 2 bases at V and 1 base at J, with 14 bases between. The CDR3 reads CASSIWGGEGNTEAFF. CDR3 DNA: TGTGCCAGTAGTATATGGGGGGGAGAGGGGAACACTGAAGCTTTCTTT.

The chain employs TRBV7-9 and TRBJ1-1; TRBD1 might be the D (5 bases). Trimming stripped 4 bases from V and 3 bases from J, with 21 bases between. The CDR3 length is 17 residues. The germline gives CDR1 SEHNR, CDR2 FQNEAQ (reference sequence). As DNA, the CDR3 is TGTGCCAGCAGCTCCCCCGGTAGGGGCAGGTCCCACACTGAAGCTTTCTTT. Translating it yields CASSSPGRGRSHTEAFF.

The count of this clone is one. The chain is built from TRBV6-5 and TRBJ2-1, with TRBD2 matching 10 bases. Germline values: CDR1 MNHEY, CDR2 SVGAGI. This CDR3 comprises 14 residues. With 5 bases clipped from V and 2 bases from J, the junction kept 0 bases outside the gene matches. CDR3 nucleotides: TGTGCCAGCAGTCTAGCGGGGGCCTACAATGAGCAGTTCTTC. Translation: CASSLAGAYNEQFF.

This clone appeared a few times. CDR3 residues: CASSPINRDGTEAFF. The CDR3 nucleotides are TGTGCCAGCTCACCAATTAACAGGGACGGCACTGAAGCTTTCTTT. This sequence joins TRBV18 and TRBJ1-1; D is possibly TRBD1 (6 bases). The CDR3 covers 15 residues. V lost 2 bases, J lost 4 bases, and 14 bases lay in between. CDR1 is KGHSH, CDR2 LQKENI, per germline.

V gene TRBV30 combines with J gene TRBJ1-5; 7 nucleotides align to TRBD1. The CDR3 is 15 residues long. Germline V gene sequence: CDR1 GTSNPN, CDR2 SVGIG (reference sequence). V shed 3 bases and J 4 bases; nucleotides not matched to a gene: 9. The DNA of the CDR3 is TGTGCCTGGAGGGGGAGGCAGGGGGAGAATCAGCCCCAGCATTTT. Its protein product is CAWRGRQGENQPQHF.

This clone occurred once. The V call is TRBV4-1, the J call TRBJ2-3; possibly TRBD2 for D (6 bases). The V end was cut by 1 base, the J end by 7 bases, with 24 bases between. This CDR3 contains 18 residues. Germline-derived CDR1 and CDR2 are MGHRA and YSYEKL. CDR3: CASSQGGTAGSPGYTQYF. DNA of the CDR3: TGCGCCAGCAGCCAAGGGGGAACGGCGGGGTCTCCGGGATATACGCAGTATTTT.